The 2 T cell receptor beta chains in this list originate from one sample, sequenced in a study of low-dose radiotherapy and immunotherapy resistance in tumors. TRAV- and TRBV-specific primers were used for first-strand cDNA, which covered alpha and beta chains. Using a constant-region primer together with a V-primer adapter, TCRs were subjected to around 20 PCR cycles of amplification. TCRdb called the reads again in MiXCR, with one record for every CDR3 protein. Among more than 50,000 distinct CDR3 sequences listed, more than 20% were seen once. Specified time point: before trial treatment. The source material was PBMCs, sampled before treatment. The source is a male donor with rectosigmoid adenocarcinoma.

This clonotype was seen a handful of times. This chain's CDR3 is CASRGFLREQYF. The CDR3 DNA reads as TGTGCCAGCCGGGGATTCCTACGAGAGCAGTACTTC. The chain is built from TRBV28 and TRBJ2-7; D is possibly TRBD2 (5 bases). The CDR3 sequence is 12 residues long. Trimming pared 8 bases from V and 7 bases from J, leaving 15 bases between. Germline V gene sequence: CDR1 MDHEN, CDR2 SYDVKM.

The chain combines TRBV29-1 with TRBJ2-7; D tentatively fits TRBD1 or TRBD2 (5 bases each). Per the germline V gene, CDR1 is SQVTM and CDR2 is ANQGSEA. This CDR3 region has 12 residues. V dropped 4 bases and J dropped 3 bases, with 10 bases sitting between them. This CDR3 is CSVGGDFYEQYF. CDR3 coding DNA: TGCAGCGTTGGAGGGGATTTCTACGAGCAGTACTTC.